Listed below are T cell receptor beta chains from one sample, sequenced in a study of early T cells in non-severe SARS-CoV-2 infection. One entry per CDR3 protein results from TCRdb running MiXCR on the 5' RACE reads. This table holds under 80,000 distinct CDR3 sequences, roughly 12% found once. Sequenced input: whole blood. The receptor set was obtained from an adult who was a healthcare worker with PCR-confirmed SARS-CoV-2 infection or an uninfected control (not recorded which). CDR3s include the opening cysteine and the closing phenylalanine or tryptophan. Each record gives: clone size, V gene, D gene, J gene, CDR3 DNA, CDR3 protein. D genes are given only for firm matches. Only part of the rows carry a size: once, few, many, or a class if the clone is expanded.

many,TRBV7-6,-,TRBJ1-6,TGTGCCAGCAGCCCAGGGGATTATTCACCCCTCCACTTT,CASSPGDYSPLHF
few,TRBV7-7,TRBD1,TRBJ2-3,TGTGCTAGCAGCCCCGGGACAGGCACAGATACGCAGTATTTT,CASSPGTGTDTQYF
-,TRBV19,-,TRBJ2-2,TGTGCCAGTAGTATTGTGGGAGTCACCGGGGAGCTGTTTTTT,CASSIVGVTGELFF
-,TRBV6-6,-,TRBJ2-4,TGTGCCAGCAGACCCACCCAAATAGGGAACATTCAGTACTTC,CASRPTQIGNIQYF
few,TRBV6-2/TRBV6-3,TRBD2,TRBJ2-3,TGTGCCAGCAGCACCGGGACTAGCGCGCAGTATTTT,CASSTGTSAQYF
-,TRBV6-1,TRBD1,TRBJ2-7,TGTGCCAGCAGTCCCGGGACAGCGTCCTACGAGCAGTACTTC,CASSPGTASYEQYF
-,TRBV5-5,-,TRBJ1-1,TGTGCCAGCAGTAGAAACATGGGGGACACTGAAGCTTTCTTT,CASSRNMGDTEAFF
-,TRBV9,-,TRBJ2-2,TGTGCCAGCAGCGCCCGGCCCGGGACGCCCCCGAACACCGGGGAGCTGTTTTTT,CASSARPGTPPNTGELFF
many,TRBV3-1,-,TRBJ1-2,TGTGCCAGCAGCCAAGACAGCAGGGGCCTCTATGGCTACACCTTC,CASSQDSRGLYGYTF
-,TRBV7-9,TRBD2,TRBJ2-5,TGTGCCAGCAGCTTACCCAGGACTAGTCAAGAGACCCAGTACTTC,CASSLPRTSQETQYF
many,TRBV19,-,TRBJ1-4,TGTGCCAGTAGTACCCTGGGGGCAGCGAGGGAAAAACTGTTTTTT,CASSTLGAAREKLFF
many,TRBV5-1,TRBD2,TRBJ2-1,TGCGCCAGCAGGGTACGTGGAGCGGGAGGTGAGCAGTTCTTC,CASRVRGAGGEQFF
many,TRBV6-5,-,TRBJ1-5,TGTGCCAGCAGCCCCACAGGGCCTTGGCGCAATCAGCCCCAGCATTTT,CASSPTGPWRNQPQHF
-,TRBV12-3/TRBV12-4,-,TRBJ1-3,TGTGCCAGCAGTTTGTCCCCAAACTCTGGAAACACCATATATTTT,CASSLSPNSGNTIYF
many,TRBV10-1,TRBD2,TRBJ2-7,TGCGCCAGCAGTGCAGGGACTAGCGGCTACGAGCAGTACTTC,CASSAGTSGYEQYF
many,TRBV4-1,TRBD2,TRBJ2-3,TGCGCCAGCAGCCCAAGCGGGAGGATGACAGATACGCAGTATTTT,CASSPSGRMTDTQYF
many,TRBV29-1,TRBD1,TRBJ2-5,TGCAGCGCAACAGGGGGAGGAGAGACCCAGTACTTC,CSATGGGETQYF
many,TRBV7-6,TRBD1,TRBJ2-2,TGTGCCAGCATAAAGGGACAGACCGGGGAGCTGTTTTTT,CASIKGQTGELFF
few,TRBV28,-,TRBJ2-5,TGTGCCAGCAGTTTGGGGTCCAGACAGCCCCAGTACTTC,CASSLGSRQPQYF
many,TRBV2,-,TRBJ2-7,TGTGCCAGCGAGTTACAAGTAACCGAGCAGTACTTC,CASELQVTEQYF
few,TRBV29-1,-,TRBJ1-2,TGCAGCGATCGGGGTGGGATCAGTGGCGATGGCTACACCTTC,CSDRGGISGDGYTF
many,TRBV9,-,TRBJ2-7,TGTGCCAGCAGCGTGGACGAGGCCTACGAGCAGTACTTC,CASSVDEAYEQYF
many,TRBV7-9,TRBD1,TRBJ1-6,TGTGCCAGCAGCTTGGAAGAGACAGGGGGCGTAAATTCACCCCTCCACTTT,CASSLEETGGVNSPLHF
many,TRBV12-3/TRBV12-4,-,TRBJ2-1,TGTGCCAGCAGTTTCCCCCCAGCCAATGAGCAGTTCTTC,CASSFPPANEQFF
many,TRBV29-1,-,TRBJ2-5,TGCAGCGTTGAAGACCTCCCCAGGGTGGAAGAGACCCAGTACTTC,CSVEDLPRVEETQYF
-,TRBV6-5,-,TRBJ2-1,TGTGCCAGCAGTGTACGGGGCAATGAGCAGTTCTTC,CASSVRGNEQFF
many,TRBV3-1,-,TRBJ2-2,TGTGCCAGCACCTACCACACAAACACCGGGGAGCTGTTTTTT,CASTYHTNTGELFF
many,TRBV20-1,-,TRBJ1-6,TGCAGTGCTAGAGATATACAGGGAGGAAGTAATTCACCCCTCCACTTT,CSARDIQGGSNSPLHF
-,TRBV25-1,-,TRBJ1-1,TGTGCCAGCAGGAACGACGGCGGGCTTCCCCCATGGAACACTGAAGCTTTCTTT,CASRNDGGLPPWNTEAFF
few,TRBV29-1,TRBD1,TRBJ2-5,TGCAGCGGTAGGACAGGGGCGCAAGAGACCCAGTACTTC,CSGRTGAQETQYF
few,TRBV6-6,-,TRBJ1-5,TGTGCCAGCAGGCAAAATCAGCCCCAGCATTTT,CASRQNQPQHF
-,TRBV12-3/TRBV12-4,-,TRBJ2-2,TGTGCCAGCAGTCCCCAGTTGACCGGGGAGCTGTTTTTT,CASSPQLTGELFF
few,TRBV6-6,-,TRBJ2-7,TGTGCCAGCAGTTACGCTCTCTCCTACGAGCAGTACTTC,CASSYALSYEQYF
few,TRBV10-3,TRBD2,TRBJ2-1,TGTGCCATCAGTGAGGCGGGAGGGCCCCACAATGAGCAGTTCTTC,CAISEAGGPHNEQFF
many,TRBV27,-,TRBJ1-2,TGTGCCAGCAGTTTATACAGGGAACGTCTGTATGGCTACACCTTC,CASSLYRERLYGYTF
many,TRBV11-2,-,TRBJ1-2,TGTGCCAGCAGCTTAGGGACGGGCAAATATGGCTACACCTTC,CASSLGTGKYGYTF
-,TRBV5-1,TRBD1,TRBJ2-1,TGCGCCAGCAGCGCCCACAGGGGGAGGAGCTCCTACAATGAGCAGTTCTTC,CASSAHRGRSSYNEQFF
many,TRBV18,-,TRBJ1-1,TGTGCCAGCTCCCCTGGGGAAATGAACACTGAAGCTTTCTTT,CASSPGEMNTEAFF
many,TRBV20-1,-,TRBJ2-1,TGCAGTGCTAGAGATCTAGGGACTCCCCGTCTTGAGCAGTTCTTC,CSARDLGTPRLEQFF
few,TRBV18,TRBD1,TRBJ2-2,TGTGCCAGCGTTCCACTGGGGACAGGGCCCACCGGGGAGCTGTTTTTT,CASVPLGTGPTGELFF
few,TRBV7-9,-,TRBJ1-4,TGTGCCAGCAGCTACGACGGGCTGAGGGGAGAAAAACTGTTTTTT,CASSYDGLRGEKLFF
many,TRBV2,-,TRBJ2-5,TGTGCCAGCACCCGGGACAAACAGCCCCAAGAGACCCAGTACTTC,CASTRDKQPQETQYF
many,TRBV7-9,-,TRBJ2-5,TGTGCCAGCAGCTTTAGTCCTGAAGAGACCCAGTACTTC,CASSFSPEETQYF
-,TRBV7-9,-,TRBJ2-7,TGTGCCAGCAGCTCGTCGAATTCCCCGGGCGAGCAGTACTTC,CASSSSNSPGEQYF
many,TRBV18,-,TRBJ2-7,TGTGCCAGCTCACCACCTGGCGGGGCGGCTACCCAATCCTACGAGCAGTACTTC,CASSPPGGAATQSYEQYF
many,TRBV6-2/TRBV6-3,-,TRBJ1-1,TGTGCCAGCCGAGCCTTAAACACTGAAGCTTTCTTT,CASRALNTEAFF
many,TRBV27,-,TRBJ1-6,TGTGCCAGCAGTTTATCCGGACATTCCTATAATTCACCCCTCCACTTT,CASSLSGHSYNSPLHF
many,TRBV5-5,TRBD2,TRBJ2-2,TGTGCCAGCAGCCGGGGACTAGCAGGAAACACCGGGGAGCTGTTTTTT,CASSRGLAGNTGELFF
many,TRBV5-4,TRBD1,TRBJ2-5,TGTGCCAGCAGCCTAGGACAGGGGAAAGAGACCCAGTACTTC,CASSLGQGKETQYF
few,TRBV3-1,TRBD2,TRBJ2-7,TGTGCCAGCAGCTCTCCTAGCGGTCTGGGGTACTTC,CASSSPSGLGYF
-,TRBV11-3,-,TRBJ2-3,TGTGCCAGCAGCCTAAGCCCCTACTCCACAGATACGCAGTATTTT,CASSLSPYSTDTQYF
few,TRBV2,-,TRBJ2-1,TGTGCCACGAGGGCCGCGGTTTCCTACAATGAGCAGTTCTTC,CATRAAVSYNEQFF
many,TRBV7-8,-,TRBJ2-7,TGTGCCAGCAGCTTAAGGAGTGACTTAGGAGAGCAGTACTTC,CASSLRSDLGEQYF